Below, 27 T cell receptor beta chains from the same sample are listed, as sequenced in a study of identical twins. TCRdb reprocessed the 5' RACE reads with MiXCR, giving one entry per CDR3 protein. Of some 600,000 distinct CDR3 sequences in the sample, about 7.6% were seen once. These data also formed part of another study, on yellow fever vaccine responses in identical twins.

What was sequenced was PBMCs. These receptors came from a young woman in good health.

This clonotype was seen repeatedly, ten times or more. The gene calls are TRBV11-2 and TRBJ2-1; 12 bases map to TRBD2. V dropped 1 base and J dropped 10; count of bases not matched to a gene: 8. The germline V gene encodes CDR1 SGHAT and CDR2 FQNNGV. The length of the CDR3 is 16 residues. CDR3 in amino acids: CASSLGRTSGASEQFF. In nucleotides, the CDR3 is TGTGCCAGCAGCTTAGGAAGGACTAGCGGGGCTTCGGAGCAGTTCTTC.

This clonotype was seen ten or more times. The chain employs TRBV10-3 and TRBJ1-5, with 7 bases identical to TRBD1. The CDR3 extends over 13 amino acids. Trimming cost V 5 bases and J 8 bases; bases outside gene matches: 6. Germline V lookup: CDR1 ENHRY, CDR2 SYGVKD. For the CDR3, the DNA is TGTGCCATCAGTCCGACAGGGTCAAAGCCCCAGCATTTT. Protein: CAISPTGSKPQHF.

The rearrangement links TRBV27 to TRBJ2-1, with TRBD1 matching 7 bases. This CDR3 comprises 16 residues. Germline V gene data show CDR1 as MNHEY and CDR2 as SMNVEV (reference sequence). After removal of 0 bases from V and 3 bases from J, the junction contained 5 bases not matched to a gene. Written as DNA, the CDR3 is TGTGCCAGCAGTTTATCGGGGCACAGGGGCTACAATGAGCAGTTCTTC. The encoded protein is CASSLSGHRGYNEQFF.

This clonotype appeared a few times. The chain recombines TRBV14 with TRBJ1-1; a weak D match, TRBD1 (6 bases). V lost 4 bases to trimming and J lost 14 bases, with 20 bases between them. The CDR3 is 13 amino acids. CDR1 and CDR2 from the germline V gene are SGHDN and FVKESK. The CDR3 sequence is CASSPPQGLGFFF. The CDR3 DNA follows: TGTGCCAGCAGCCCACCGCAGGGGCTAGGTTTCTTCTTT. The full variable domain, with the rest looked up from reference TRBV14 and TRBJ1-1, is EAGVTQFPSHSVIEKGQTVTLRCDPISGHDNLYWYRRVMGKEIKFLLHFVKESKQDESGMPNNRFLAERTGGTYSTLKVQPAELEDSGVYFCASSPPQGLGFFFGQGTRLTVV.

This clonotype was found many times. The chain uses TRBV12-3 or TRBV12-4 and TRBJ2-7; TRBD1 matches 8 bases. Germline trimming cut 4 bases from V and 2 bases from J; bases unmatched to any gene: 4. The CDR3 covers 14 residues. CDR3 sequence (DNA): TGTGCCAGCAGTTCCTGGACAGGGACCTACGAGCAGTACTTC. Encoded protein: CASSSWTGTYEQYF.

This clonotype was observed a handful of times. V is TRBV7-2 and J is TRBJ2-1, with a possible D match to TRBD2 (6 bases). The V end lost 5 bases, the J end lost 10 bases, and 18 bases lay between the germline ends. The CDR3 is made up of 14 amino acids. Germline values: CDR1 SGHTA, CDR2 FQGNSA. The CDR3 here is CASSRRGGGYEQFF. CDR3 in DNA: TGTGCCAGCAGCCGGCGGGGTGGTGGATACGAGCAGTTCTTC. Filled out from reference TRBV7-2 and TRBJ2-1, the complete variable domain reads GAGVSQSPSNKVTEKGKDVELRCDPISGHTALYWYRQSLGQGLEFLIYFQGNSAPDKSGLPSDRFSAERTGGSVSTLTIQRTQQEDSAVYLCASSRRGGGYEQFFGPGTRLTVL.

The rearrangement joins TRBV5-1 to TRBJ2-1, with a possible D match to TRBD1 (6 bases). The CDR3 covers 16 residues. V lost 0 bases and J lost 8, with 18 bases in between. Germline assignment: CDR1 SGHRS and CDR2 YFSETQ. CDR3 sequence reads: CASSLGRGGPKDEQFF. CDR3 in DNA: TGCGCCAGCAGCTTGGGGCGTGGGGGCCCCAAAGATGAGCAGTTCTTC.

Turning to this clonotype: The junction differs from germline at one of its ends, possibly a read error. The chain employs TRBV6-5 and TRBJ2-7; possibly TRBD2 for D (5 bases). The CDR3 is 14 amino acids. Germline loops: CDR1 MNHEY, CDR2 SVGAGI. The CDR3 loop is CASSYGLNSYKQYF. The CDR3 coding sequence is TGTGCCAGCAGTTACGGACTTAACTCCTACAAGCAGTACTTC.

This clonotype has a handful of counts. This chain uses TRBV20-1 with TRBJ1-6; no clear D. Germline V lookup: CDR1 DFQATT, CDR2 SNEGSKA (reference sequence). The V end lost 6 bases, the J end lost 5 bases, and 11 bases lay between the germline ends. CDR3 length: 13 residues. The CDR3 region has the DNA TGCAGTGCCGCTAGGGATAATAATTCACCCCTCCACTTT. This gives the protein CSAARDNNSPLHF.

The chain has TRBV20-1 and TRBJ2-7; D unresolved. This CDR3 contains 12 residues. V gave up 6 bases and J gave up 1 base, with 10 bases separating them. The germline V gene has CDR1 DFQATT and CDR2 SNEGSKA (reference sequence). The CDR3 DNA is TGCAGTGCACACGACGGATCCTACGAGCAGTACGTC. Translating gives CSAHDGSYEQYV.

Many counts were recorded for this clonotype. The V call is TRBV5-1, the J call TRBJ2-2; TRBD1 matches 7 bases. This CDR3 contains 15 residues. CDR1 and CDR2 (germline): SGHRS, YFSETQ. V lost 4 bases, J lost 3 bases, and 6 bases stayed unmatched. The CDR3 DNA follows: TGCGCCAGCAGCCCGACAGGGATCTACACCGGGGAGCTGTTTTTT. Protein sequence: CASSPTGIYTGELFF.

This clonotype was counted a few times. This rearrangement joins TRBV19 to TRBJ2-3; D ambiguous. Germline V lookup: CDR1 LNHDA, CDR2 SQIVND (reference sequence). V was pared by 4 bases and J by 1 base, with 18 bases between. This CDR3 spans 17 amino acids. CDR3 residues: CASSTLPRQVGTDTQYF. Written as DNA, the CDR3 is TGTGCCAGTAGTACGTTACCTCGACAAGTCGGCACAGATACGCAGTATTTT.

Many counts were recorded for this clonotype. This sequence joins TRBV12-3 or TRBV12-4 and TRBJ2-3; TRBD1 aligns across 9 bases. V lost 2 bases to trimming and J lost 3 bases; unmatched junction nucleotides: 12. The CDR3 extends over 18 amino acids. CDR3 nucleotides: TGTGCCAGCAGTTTATGGGGGGTGGGGACAGGGATAACAGATACGCAGTATTTT. Protein product: CASSLWGVGTGITDTQYF.

This clonotype was observed at least ten times. This chain uses TRBV20-1 with TRBJ2-1; the match to TRBD2 covers 11 bases. The CDR3 is 11 amino acids. The junction had 6 bases not matched to a gene; V was cut back by 5 bases and J by 15 bases. Germline V gene data show CDR1 as DFQATT and CDR2 as SNEGSKA (reference sequence). The DNA of the CDR3 is TGCAGTGCTGGACTAGCGGGCTTACGGTTCTTC. Its translation: CSAGLAGLRFF.

This clonotype was recorded a few times. J is TRBJ1-1 and V is TRBV4-1; no firm D call. The V gene lost 1 base and the J gene lost 1 base, with 10 bases spanning the gap. The length of the CDR3 is 15 residues. Germline loops: CDR1 MGHRA, CDR2 YSYEKL. For the CDR3, the DNA is TGCGCCAGCAGCCAAGCCCGACTCGGGAACACTGAAGCTTTCTTT. Translated: CASSQARLGNTEAFF.

V is TRBV20-1 and J is TRBJ2-3, with D tentatively TRBD2 (5 bases). This CDR3 has 15 amino acids. Germline V CDR1 and CDR2: DFQATT, SNEGSKA (reference sequence). Deletions cut 5 bases from V and 0 bases from J, with 15 bases between. CDR3: CSASTSAASTDTQYF. Written as DNA, the CDR3 is TGCAGTGCTTCTACTAGTGCCGCTAGCACAGATACGCAGTATTTT.

This clonotype appeared a few times. J is TRBJ2-5 and V is TRBV7-9, with D unclear. V was cut by 2 bases and J by 7 bases, with 8 bases left in between. Germline CDR1 reads SEHNR; CDR2 reads FQNEAQ (reference sequence). The CDR3 has 12 residues. In DNA form, the CDR3 reads TGTGCCAGCAGCTTATTATCCGGGACCCAGTACTTC. As protein: CASSLLSGTQYF. The entire variable domain, with the rest obtained from reference TRBV7-9 and TRBJ2-5, is as follows: DTGVSQNPRHKITKRGQNVTFRCDPISEHNRLYWYRQTLGQGPEFLTYFQNEAQLEKSRLLSDRFSAERPKGSFSTLEIQRTEQGDSAMYLCASSLLSGTQYFGPGTRLLVL.

This clonotype was seen a few times. The chain is built from TRBV29-1 and TRBJ2-5; 7 bases are a match to TRBD2. This CDR3 has 12 residues. J lost 5 bases, V lost 5 bases, and 5 bases had no gene match. Germline V lookup: CDR1 SQVTM, CDR2 ANQGSEA. This CDR3 is CSVKEGGETQYF. The CDR3 nucleotides are TGCAGCGTTAAGGAGGGAGGGGAGACCCAGTACTTC.

This clonotype has only a few counts. This chain links TRBV9 with TRBJ2-1, with 11 positions matching TRBD2. V was pared by 0 bases and J by 8 bases, with 7 bases of the junction left unmatched. Germline assignment: CDR1 SGDLS and CDR2 YYNGEE. The CDR3 is 16 residues long. The DNA for the CDR3 is TGTGCCAGCAGCGTAGAGGTGCTAGCGGGAGGCGATGAGCAGTTCTTC. Its translation: CASSVEVLAGGDEQFF.

This sequence joins TRBV5-1 and TRBJ2-7; D is ambiguous. CDR1 and CDR2 (germline): SGHRS, YFSETQ. This CDR3 region has 15 residues. V was clipped by 1 base and J by 0 bases, with 11 bases between them. The CDR3, as DNA: TGCGCCAGCAGCTTGACGGGCAGGCCCTCCTACGAGCAGTACTTC. Translated, it gives CASSLTGRPSYEQYF.

This clonotype was found a few times. The J gene is TRBJ2-5, the V gene TRBV13; the match to TRBD2 covers 8 bases. CDR1 is PRHDT, CDR2 FYEKMQ, per germline (reference sequence). V trimming: 0 bases; J trimming: 3 bases; junction bases outside the gene matches: 6. The CDR3 is made up of 16 amino acids. CDR3 protein: CASSLGRRGAEETQYF. The CDR3 DNA follows: TGTGCCAGCAGCTTAGGCCGGCGGGGGGCGGAAGAGACCCAGTACTTC. Full variable domain (missing parts from reference TRBV13 and TRBJ2-5): AAGVIQSPRHLIKEKRETATLKCYPIPRHDTVYWYQQGPGQDPQFLISFYEKMQSDKGSIPDRFSAQQFSDYHSELNMSSLELGDSALYFCASSLGRRGAEETQYFGPGTRLLVL.

Ten or more counts support this clonotype. The rearrangement joins TRBV11-2 to TRBJ2-3; 7 bases match TRBD2. The CDR3 length is 19 residues. Germline loops: CDR1 SGHAT, CDR2 FQNNGV. With V trimmed by 1 base and J by 0 bases, 13 bases remained unmatched. The CDR3 nucleotides are TGTGCCAGCAGCTTAGTTGGTCCTCACTGGGGGGGGAGCACAGATACGCAGTATTTT. It specifies CASSLVGPHWGGSTDTQYF.

The gene calls are TRBV21-1 and TRBJ2-3; TRBD2, as called in the table, went unchecked against the DNA. TRBV21-1 is marked as a pseudogene. This CDR3 contains 17 residues. In DNA form, the CDR3 reads TGTGCCAGCAGCAAAGGAATAGCGGGGGGTCCCACAGATACGCAGTATTTT. This sequence encodes CASSKGIAGGPTDTQYF.

The rearrangement joins TRBV28 to TRBJ2-1, with D hard to call. V was shortened by 4 bases and J by 4 bases, with 14 bases between the two germline ends. The CDR3 sequence is 15 residues long. CDR1 MDHEN and CDR2 SYDVKM come from the germline V gene. The chain's CDR3 is CASSSVGLGYNEQFF. The DNA of the CDR3 is TGTGCCAGCAGTTCTGTGGGGTTGGGGTACAATGAGCAGTTCTTC.

The table lists this clonotype with a few counts. This chain uses TRBV6-1 with TRBJ2-7; no firm D call. Trimming took off 6 bases at V and 5 bases at J, with 8 bases between the two ends. The germline V gene has CDR1 MNHNS and CDR2 SASEGT. The CDR3 extends over 11 amino acids. The CDR3 is CASRGWDEQYV. The CDR3 region has the DNA TGTGCCAGCAGAGGGTGGGACGAGCAGTACGTC.

This clonotype was observed many times. A junction end diverges from the germline sequence, so it may reflect a read error. The V gene is TRBV25-1, the J gene TRBJ2-2, with 7 positions matching TRBD2. Germline V gene data show CDR1 as MGHDK and CDR2 as SYGVNS. The CDR3 sequence is 13 residues long. The DNA of the CDR3 is TGTGCCAGCACAGCTAGCGGTACCGCGGAGCTGTTTTTT. Its translation is CASTASGTAELFF.

This clonotype was observed a handful of times. This rearrangement joins TRBV28 to TRBJ2-1; D possibly corresponds to TRBD2 (5 bases). Germline lookup yields CDR1 MDHEN and CDR2 SYDVKM. Between the trimmed V and J ends, which lost 6 bases and 0 bases, there was a span of 15 bases. The length of the CDR3 is 16 residues. The CDR3 sequence: CASSRGLFSSYNEQFF. The CDR3 bases are TGTGCCAGCAGCCGAGGACTTTTTAGCTCCTACAATGAGCAGTTCTTC.